This TCR beta chain was recorded in a study of TIL therapy for anti-PD-1-resistant metastatic lung cancer. Whole-study results and caveats: Many TIL product clones were absent from baseline tumor, suggesting clonal contraction.

Looked up from germline, CDR1 is MGHDK and CDR2 is SYGVNS. The CDR3 has 18 amino acids. V gave up 4 bases and J gave up 0 bases, with 16 bases separating them. Noted time point: pre-treatment sample, taken before nivolumab and TIL therapy. Tumor tissue came from excised metastases, mostly pleural nodules or supraclavicular lymph nodes. Sequencing used immunoSEQ v3. Each library reached some 2.1 million read pairs, or about 5-6 million at deep level. The table came from immunoSEQ multiplex PCR; TCRdb's copy has only in-frame clones and leaves some out. The profile covers 20,000 to 30,000 clones, with around 70% appearing a single time and about 6.9% taken by the ten largest. Note on this clone: Its antigen remains unidentified.

The chain couples TRBV25-1 to TRBJ1-6; D is possibly TRBD1 (5 bases). The starting material was tumor tissue, obtained at baseline. This TCR was recovered from a person aged 25 to 79 with non-small cell lung cancer. Written as DNA, the CDR3 is TGTGCCAGCAGTGGCGGGTTCAGGACAAGCTCCTATAATTCACCCCTCCACTTT. Amino acid sequence: CASSGGFRTSSYNSPLHF.